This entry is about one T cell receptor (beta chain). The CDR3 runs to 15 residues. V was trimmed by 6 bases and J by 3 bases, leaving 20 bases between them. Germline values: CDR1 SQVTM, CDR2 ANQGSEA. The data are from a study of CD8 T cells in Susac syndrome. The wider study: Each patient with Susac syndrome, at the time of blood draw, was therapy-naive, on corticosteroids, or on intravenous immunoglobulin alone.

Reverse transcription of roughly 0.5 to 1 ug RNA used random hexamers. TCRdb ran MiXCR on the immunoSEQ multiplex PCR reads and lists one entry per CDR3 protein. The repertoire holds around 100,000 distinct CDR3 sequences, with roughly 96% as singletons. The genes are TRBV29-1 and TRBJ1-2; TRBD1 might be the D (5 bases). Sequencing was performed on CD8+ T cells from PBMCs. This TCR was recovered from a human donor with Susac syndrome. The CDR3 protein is CSVLRDSWGYYGYTF. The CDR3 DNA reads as TGCAGCGTACTGCGGGACTCATGGGGATACTATGGCTACACCTTC.